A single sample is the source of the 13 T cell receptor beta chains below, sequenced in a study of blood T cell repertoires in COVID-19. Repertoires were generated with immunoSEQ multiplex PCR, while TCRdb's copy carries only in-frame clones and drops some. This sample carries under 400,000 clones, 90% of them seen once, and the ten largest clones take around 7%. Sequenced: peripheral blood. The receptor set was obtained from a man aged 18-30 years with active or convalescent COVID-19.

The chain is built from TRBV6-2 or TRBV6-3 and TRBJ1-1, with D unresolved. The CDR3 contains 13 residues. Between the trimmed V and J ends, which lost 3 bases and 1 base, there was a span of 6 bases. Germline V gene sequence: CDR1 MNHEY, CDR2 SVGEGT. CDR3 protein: CASSYGRNTEAFF. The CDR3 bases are TGTGCCAGCAGTTATGGGCGGAACACTGAAGCTTTCTTT.

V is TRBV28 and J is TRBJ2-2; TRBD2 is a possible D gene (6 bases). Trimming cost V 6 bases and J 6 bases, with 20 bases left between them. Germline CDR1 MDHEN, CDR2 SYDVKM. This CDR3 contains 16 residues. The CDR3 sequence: CASSPTSTSRAGELFF. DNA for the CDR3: TGTGCCAGCAGCCCTACCTCCACTAGCCGGGCCGGGGAGCTGTTTTTT.

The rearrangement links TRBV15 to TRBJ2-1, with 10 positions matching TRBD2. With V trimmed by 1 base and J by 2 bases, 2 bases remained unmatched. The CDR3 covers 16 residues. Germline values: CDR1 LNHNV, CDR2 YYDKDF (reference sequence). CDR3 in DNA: TGTGCCACCAGCAGAGTTACTAGCGGGGCCTACAATGAGCAGTTCTTC. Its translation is CATSRVTSGAYNEQFF.

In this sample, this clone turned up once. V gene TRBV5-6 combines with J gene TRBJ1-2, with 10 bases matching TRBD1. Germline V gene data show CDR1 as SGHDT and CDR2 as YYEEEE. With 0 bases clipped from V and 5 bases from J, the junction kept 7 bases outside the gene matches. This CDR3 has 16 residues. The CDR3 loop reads CASSLAGQGDYYGYTF. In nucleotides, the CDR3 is TGTGCCAGCAGCTTGGCTGGACAGGGGGATTATTATGGCTACACCTTC.

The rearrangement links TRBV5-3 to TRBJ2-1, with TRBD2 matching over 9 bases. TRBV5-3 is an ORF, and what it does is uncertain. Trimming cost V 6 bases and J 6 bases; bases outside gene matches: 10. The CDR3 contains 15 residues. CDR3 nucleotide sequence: TGTGCCAGAAAGCTTAGACGACTAGCGGCCAATGAGCAGTTCTTC. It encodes CARKLRRLAANEQFF.

The DNA of the CDR3 is TGTGCCAGCTCGGGACAGGGGGCTACAGATACGCAGTATTTT. Translating gives CASSGQGATDTQYF. V and J are TRBV18 and TRBJ2-3, with 12 nucleotides matching TRBD1. CDR1 and CDR2 (germline): KGHSH, LQKENI. The CDR3 extends over 14 amino acids. J was trimmed by 3 bases and V by 6 bases; bases with no gene match: 1.

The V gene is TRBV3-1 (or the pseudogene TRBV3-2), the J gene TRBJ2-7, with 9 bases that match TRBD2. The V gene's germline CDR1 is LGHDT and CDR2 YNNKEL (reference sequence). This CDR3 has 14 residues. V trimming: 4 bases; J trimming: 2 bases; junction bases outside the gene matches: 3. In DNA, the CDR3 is TGTGCCAGCAGCCGGACTAGCGAACCCTACGAGCAGTACTTC. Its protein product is CASSRTSEPYEQYF.

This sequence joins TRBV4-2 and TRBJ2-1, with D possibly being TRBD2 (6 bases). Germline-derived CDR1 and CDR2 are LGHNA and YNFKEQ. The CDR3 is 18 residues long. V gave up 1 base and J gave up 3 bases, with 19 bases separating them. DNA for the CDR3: TGTGCCAGCAGCCAAGGGTCCGGGGCTAGCGAGAACTACAATGAGCAGTTCTTC. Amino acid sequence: CASSQGSGASENYNEQFF.

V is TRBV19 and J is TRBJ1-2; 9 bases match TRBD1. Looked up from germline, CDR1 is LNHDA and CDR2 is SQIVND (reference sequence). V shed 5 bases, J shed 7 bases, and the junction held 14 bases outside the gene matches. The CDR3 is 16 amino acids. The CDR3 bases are TGTGCCAGTAGTTCCCGGGACAGGGTGGTTTCCGGTGGCTACACCTTC. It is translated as CASSSRDRVVSGGYTF.

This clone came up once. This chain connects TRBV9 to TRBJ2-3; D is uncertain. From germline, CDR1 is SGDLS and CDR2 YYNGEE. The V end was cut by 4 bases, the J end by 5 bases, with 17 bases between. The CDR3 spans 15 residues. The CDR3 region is CASSTRFTGQDTQYF. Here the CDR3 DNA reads TGTGCCAGCAGCACCCGTTTTACTGGTCAAGATACGCAGTATTTT.

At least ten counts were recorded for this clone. CDR3 amino acids: CASSQETHNEQFF. The CDR3 bases are TGTGCCAGCAGCCAAGAAACTCACAATGAGCAGTTCTTC. This chain connects TRBV4-2 to TRBJ2-1; D not certain. Germline V gene data show CDR1 as LGHNA and CDR2 as YNFKEQ. Between the trimmed V and J ends, which lost 0 bases and 5 bases, there was a span of 5 bases. The length of the CDR3 is 13 residues.

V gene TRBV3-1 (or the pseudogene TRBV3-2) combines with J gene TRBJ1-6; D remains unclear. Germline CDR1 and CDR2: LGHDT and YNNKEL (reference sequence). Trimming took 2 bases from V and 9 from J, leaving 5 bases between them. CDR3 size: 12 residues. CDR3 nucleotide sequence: TGTGCCAGCAGCCAACTCCTTTCACCCCTCCACTTT. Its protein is CASSQLLSPLHF.

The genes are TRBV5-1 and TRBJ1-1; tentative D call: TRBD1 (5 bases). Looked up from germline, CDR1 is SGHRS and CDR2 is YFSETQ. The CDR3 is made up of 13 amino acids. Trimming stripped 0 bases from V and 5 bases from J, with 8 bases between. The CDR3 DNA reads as TGCGCCAGCAGCTTGGCGGCAGGGACTGAAGCTTTCTTT. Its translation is CASSLAAGTEAFF.